The sequence of this TCR beta chain was determined in a study of blood T cell repertoires in COVID-19. V was trimmed by 5 bases and J by 0 bases, leaving 10 bases between them. Germline CDR1 reads SEHNR; CDR2 reads FQNEAQ (reference sequence). This CDR3 has 15 residues. The data were produced by immunoSEQ multiplex PCR, yet TCRdb's version contains in-frame clones alone and is incomplete. The sample has around 140,000 clones; around nine tenths are singletons. The material sequenced was peripheral blood. The V and J genes are TRBV7-9 and TRBJ1-4; no firm D call. The TCR sequence derives from a woman aged 50 to 60 with active or convalescent COVID-19. This CDR3 is CASSRPVTTNEKLFF. CDR3 in DNA: TGTGCCAGCAGCCGCCCGGTTACAACTAATGAAAAACTGTTTTTT.